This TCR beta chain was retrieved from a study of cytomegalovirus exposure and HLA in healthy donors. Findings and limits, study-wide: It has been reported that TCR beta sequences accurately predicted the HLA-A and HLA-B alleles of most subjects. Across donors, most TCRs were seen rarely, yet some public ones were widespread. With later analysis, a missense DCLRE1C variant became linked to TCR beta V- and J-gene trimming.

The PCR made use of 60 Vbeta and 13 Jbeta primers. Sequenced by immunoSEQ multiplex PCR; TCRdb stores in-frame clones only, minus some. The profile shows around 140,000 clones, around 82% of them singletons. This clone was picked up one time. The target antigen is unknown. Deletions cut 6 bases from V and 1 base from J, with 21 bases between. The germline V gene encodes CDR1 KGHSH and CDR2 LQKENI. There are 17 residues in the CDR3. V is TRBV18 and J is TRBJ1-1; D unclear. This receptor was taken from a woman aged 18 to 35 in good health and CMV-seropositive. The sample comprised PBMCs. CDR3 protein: CASSTIREVEGNTEAFF. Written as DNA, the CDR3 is TGTGCCAGCTCCACGATCCGGGAAGTAGAAGGGAACACTGAAGCTTTCTTT.